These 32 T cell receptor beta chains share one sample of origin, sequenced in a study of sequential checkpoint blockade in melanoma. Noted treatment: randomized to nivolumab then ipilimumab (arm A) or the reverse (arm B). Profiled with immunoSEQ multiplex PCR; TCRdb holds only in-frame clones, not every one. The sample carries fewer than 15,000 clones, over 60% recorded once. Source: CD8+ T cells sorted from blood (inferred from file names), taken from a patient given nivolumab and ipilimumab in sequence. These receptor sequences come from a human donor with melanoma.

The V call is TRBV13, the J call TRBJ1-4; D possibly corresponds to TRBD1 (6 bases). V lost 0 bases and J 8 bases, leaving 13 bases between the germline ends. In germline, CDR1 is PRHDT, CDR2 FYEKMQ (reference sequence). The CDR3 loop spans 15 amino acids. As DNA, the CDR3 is TGTGCCAGCAGCTTAGGGACGGGGGGCCGGGAAAAACTGTTTTTT. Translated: CASSLGTGGREKLFF.

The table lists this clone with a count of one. CDR3 nucleotides: TGTGCCAGCAGTTCCCCGACAGGGTGGGACACTGAAGCTTTCTTT. It codes for CASSSPTGWDTEAFF. The rearrangement uses TRBV7-8 and TRBJ1-1; 7 nucleotides align to TRBD1. V lost 6 bases, J lost 3 bases, and 10 bases stayed unmatched. This CDR3 has 15 residues. The germline CDR1 and CDR2 sequences are SGHVS and FQNEAQ.

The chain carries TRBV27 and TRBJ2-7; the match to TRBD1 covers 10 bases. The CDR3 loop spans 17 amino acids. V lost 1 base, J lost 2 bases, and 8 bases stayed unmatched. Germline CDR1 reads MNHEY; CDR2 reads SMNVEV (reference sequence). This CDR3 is CASSLWGGQGLPYEQYF. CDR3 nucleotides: TGTGCCAGCAGTTTATGGGGGGGACAGGGGCTGCCCTACGAGCAGTACTTC.

The CDR3 protein is CASQVSGPNTGELFF. Here the CDR3 DNA reads TGTGCCAGCCAGGTTAGCGGACCGAACACCGGGGAGCTGTTTTTT. The rearrangement joins TRBV6-5 to TRBJ2-2; perhaps TRBD2 as D (6 bases). The V end was cut by 8 bases, the J end by 0 bases, with 13 bases between. The CDR3 extends over 15 amino acids. Germline V lookup: CDR1 MNHEY, CDR2 SVGAGI.

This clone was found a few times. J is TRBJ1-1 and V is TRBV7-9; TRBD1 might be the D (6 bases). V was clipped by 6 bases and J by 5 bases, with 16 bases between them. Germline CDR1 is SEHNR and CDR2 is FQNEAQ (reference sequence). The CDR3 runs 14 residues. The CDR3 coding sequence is TGTGCCAGCAGTGTGGGACAATTGGGGACTGAAGCTTTCTTT. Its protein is CASSVGQLGTEAFF.

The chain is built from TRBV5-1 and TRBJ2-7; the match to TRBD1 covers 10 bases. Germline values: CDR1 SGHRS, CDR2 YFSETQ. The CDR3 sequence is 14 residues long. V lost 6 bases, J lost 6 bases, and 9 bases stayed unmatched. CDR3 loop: CASTWRGQGSEQYF. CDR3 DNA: TGCGCCAGCACCTGGAGGGGACAGGGGTCCGAGCAGTACTTC.

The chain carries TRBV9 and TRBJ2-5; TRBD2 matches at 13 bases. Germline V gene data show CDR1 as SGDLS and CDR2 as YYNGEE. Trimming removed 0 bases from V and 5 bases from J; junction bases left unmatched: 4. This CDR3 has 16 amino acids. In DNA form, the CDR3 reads TGTGCCAGCAGCGTAGGGACTAGCGGGAGCCGGGAGACCCAGTACTTC. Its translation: CASSVGTSGSRETQYF.

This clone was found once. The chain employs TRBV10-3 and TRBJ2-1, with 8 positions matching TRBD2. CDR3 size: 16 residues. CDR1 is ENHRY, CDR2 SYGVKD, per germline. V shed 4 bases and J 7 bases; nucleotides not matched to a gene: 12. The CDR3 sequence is CAISASGSGGTNEQFF. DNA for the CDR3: TGTGCCATCAGTGCCTCTGGGAGCGGGGGTACGAATGAGCAGTTCTTC.

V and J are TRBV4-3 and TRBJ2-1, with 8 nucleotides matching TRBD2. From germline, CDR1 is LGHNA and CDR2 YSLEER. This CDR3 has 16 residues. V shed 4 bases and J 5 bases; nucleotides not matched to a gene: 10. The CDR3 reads CASSRQRGTINNEQFF. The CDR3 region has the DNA TGCGCCAGCAGCCGACAGCGGGGGACGATTAACAATGAGCAGTTCTTC.

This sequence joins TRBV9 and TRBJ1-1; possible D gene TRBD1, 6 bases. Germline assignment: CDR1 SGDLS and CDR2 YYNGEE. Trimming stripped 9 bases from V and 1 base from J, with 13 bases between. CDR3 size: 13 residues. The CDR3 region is CATNQGGNTEAFF. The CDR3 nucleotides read TGTGCCACCAACCAAGGGGGGAACACTGAAGCTTTCTTT.

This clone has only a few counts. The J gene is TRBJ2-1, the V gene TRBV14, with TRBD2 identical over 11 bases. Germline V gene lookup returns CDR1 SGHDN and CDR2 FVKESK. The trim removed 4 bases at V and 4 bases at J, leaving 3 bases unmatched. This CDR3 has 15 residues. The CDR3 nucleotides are TGTGCCAGCAGCCTAGGGACTAGCGGTTACAATGAGCAGTTCTTC. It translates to CASSLGTSGYNEQFF.

CDR3 region: CASSPEGADGNEQYF. The DNA of the CDR3 is TGTGCCAGCTCACCGGAAGGGGCGGATGGGAACGAGCAGTACTTC. The chain carries TRBV18 and TRBJ2-7; D is possibly TRBD1 (5 bases). The CDR3 sequence is 15 residues long. V gave up 3 bases and J gave up 5 bases, with 17 bases separating them. Germline assignment: CDR1 KGHSH and CDR2 LQKENI.

The CDR3 here is CASSPGTSGGQETQYF. The CDR3 DNA follows: TGTGCCAGCAGCCCGGGGACTAGCGGGGGACAAGAGACCCAGTACTTC. The genes are TRBV2 and TRBJ2-5, with 14 bases lining up with TRBD2. CDR1 is SNHLY and CDR2 is FYNNEI in the germline V gene. This CDR3 comprises 16 residues. The trim removed 6 bases at V and 2 bases at J, leaving 5 bases unmatched.

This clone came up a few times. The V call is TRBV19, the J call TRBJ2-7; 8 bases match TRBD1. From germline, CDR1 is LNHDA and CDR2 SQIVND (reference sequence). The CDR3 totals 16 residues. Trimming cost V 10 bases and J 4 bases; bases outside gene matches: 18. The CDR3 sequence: CATQALGQGVRYEQYF. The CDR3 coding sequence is TGTGCCACCCAAGCCCTCGGACAGGGTGTGAGGTACGAGCAGTACTTC.

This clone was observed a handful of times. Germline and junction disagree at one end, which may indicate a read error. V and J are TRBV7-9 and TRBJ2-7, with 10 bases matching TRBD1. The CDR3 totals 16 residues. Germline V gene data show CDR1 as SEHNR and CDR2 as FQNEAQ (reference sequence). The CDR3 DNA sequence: TGCGCCAGCAGCCAAGGGACAGGGGCATCATCCTACGAGCAGTACTTC. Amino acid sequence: CASSQGTGASSYEQYF.

The CDR3 DNA reads as TGTGCCAGCTTAGGGGCCTCCTACGAGCAGTACTTC. It is translated as CASLGASYEQYF. The rearrangement links TRBV7-9 to TRBJ2-7; D is possibly TRBD1 (5 bases). V lost 8 bases, J lost 0 bases, and 8 bases lay in between. Germline CDR1 reads SEHNR; CDR2 reads FQNEAQ (reference sequence). The CDR3 has 12 amino acids.

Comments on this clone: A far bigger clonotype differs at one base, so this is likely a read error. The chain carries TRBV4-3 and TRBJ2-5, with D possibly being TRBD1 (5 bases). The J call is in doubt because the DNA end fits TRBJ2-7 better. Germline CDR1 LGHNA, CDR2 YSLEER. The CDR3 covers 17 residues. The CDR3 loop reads CARSLVRGRVGSYEQYF. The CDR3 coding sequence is TGCGCCAGAAGCTTGGTAAGGGGCAGGGTTGGCTCCTACGAGCAGTACTTC.

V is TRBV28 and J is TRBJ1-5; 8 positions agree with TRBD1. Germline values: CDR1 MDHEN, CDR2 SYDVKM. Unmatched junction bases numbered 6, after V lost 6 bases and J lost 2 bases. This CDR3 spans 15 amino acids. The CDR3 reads CASSLGQGGNQPQHF. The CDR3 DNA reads TGTGCCAGCAGCCTAGGACAGGGAGGCAATCAGCCCCAGCATTTT.

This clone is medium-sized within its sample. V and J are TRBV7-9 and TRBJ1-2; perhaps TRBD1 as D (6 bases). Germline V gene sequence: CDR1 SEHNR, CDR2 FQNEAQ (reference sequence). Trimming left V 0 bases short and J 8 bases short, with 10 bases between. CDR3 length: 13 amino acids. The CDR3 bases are TGTGCCAGCAGCTTAGCGGCAGGGGAAGGCTACACCTTC. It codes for CASSLAAGEGYTF.

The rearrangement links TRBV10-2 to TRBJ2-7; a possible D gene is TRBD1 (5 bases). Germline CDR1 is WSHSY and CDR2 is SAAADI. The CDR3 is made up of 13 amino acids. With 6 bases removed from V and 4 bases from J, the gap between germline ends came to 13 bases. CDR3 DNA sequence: TGCGCCAGCAGCGCTTGGACAACATACGAGCAGTACTTC. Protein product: CASSAWTTYEQYF.

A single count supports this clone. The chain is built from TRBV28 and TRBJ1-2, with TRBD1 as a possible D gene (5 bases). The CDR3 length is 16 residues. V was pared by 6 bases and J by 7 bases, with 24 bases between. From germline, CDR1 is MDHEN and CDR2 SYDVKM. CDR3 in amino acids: CASSLIFTPGRAGYTF. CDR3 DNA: TGTGCCAGCAGCCTGATCTTTACCCCCGGCAGGGCTGGCTACACCTTC.

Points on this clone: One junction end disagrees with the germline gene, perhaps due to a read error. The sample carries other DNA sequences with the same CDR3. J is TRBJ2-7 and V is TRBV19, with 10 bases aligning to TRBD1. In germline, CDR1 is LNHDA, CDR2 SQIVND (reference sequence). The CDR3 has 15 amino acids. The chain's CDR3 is CATSLGTGVTYEQYF. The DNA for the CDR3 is TGCGCCACCAGTCTGGGGACAGGGGTGACCTACGAGCAGTACTTC.

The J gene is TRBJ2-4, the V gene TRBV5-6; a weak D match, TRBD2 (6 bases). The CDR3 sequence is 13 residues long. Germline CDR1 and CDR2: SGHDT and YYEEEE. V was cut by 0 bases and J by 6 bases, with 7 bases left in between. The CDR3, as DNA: TGTGCCAGCAGCTTGGAGGGACTAAACATTCAGTACTTC. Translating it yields CASSLEGLNIQYF.

The CDR3 loop is CASRGQEAFF. The CDR3 coding sequence is TGTGCCAGTAGGGGACAGGAAGCTTTCTTT. The chain couples TRBV19 to TRBJ1-1, with 7 nucleotides matching TRBD1. Germline CDR1 is LNHDA and CDR2 is SQIVND (reference sequence). V trimming: 6 bases; J trimming: 8 bases; junction bases outside the gene matches: 0. The CDR3 is 10 residues long. Full variable domain (remainder filled in from reference TRBV19 and TRBJ1-1): DGGITQSPKYLFRKEGQNVTLSCEQNLNHDAMYWYRQDPGQGLRLIYYSQIVNDFQKGDIAEGYSVSREKKESFPLTVTSAQKNPTAFYLCASRGQEAFFGQGTRLTVV.

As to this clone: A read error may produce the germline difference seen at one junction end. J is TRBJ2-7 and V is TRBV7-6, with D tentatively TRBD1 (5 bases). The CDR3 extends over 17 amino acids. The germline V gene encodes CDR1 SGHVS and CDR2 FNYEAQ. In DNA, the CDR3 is TGTGCCAGAAGCTTGGTAAGGGGCAGGGTTGGCTCCTACGAGCAGTACTTC. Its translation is CARSLVRGRVGSYEQYF.

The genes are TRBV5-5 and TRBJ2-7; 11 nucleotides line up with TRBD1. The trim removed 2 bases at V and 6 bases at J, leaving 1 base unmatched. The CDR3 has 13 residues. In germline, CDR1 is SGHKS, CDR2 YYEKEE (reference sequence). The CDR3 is CASSFGTGGEQYF. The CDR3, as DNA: TGTGCCAGCAGCTTTGGGACAGGGGGCGAGCAGTACTTC.

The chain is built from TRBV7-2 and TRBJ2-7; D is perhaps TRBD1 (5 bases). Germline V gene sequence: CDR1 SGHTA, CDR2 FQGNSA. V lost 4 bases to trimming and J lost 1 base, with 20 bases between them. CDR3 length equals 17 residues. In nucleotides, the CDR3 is TGTGCCAGCAGCTCCCACCCCGACAAGGGGATATCCTACGAGCAGTACTTC. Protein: CASSSHPDKGISYEQYF.

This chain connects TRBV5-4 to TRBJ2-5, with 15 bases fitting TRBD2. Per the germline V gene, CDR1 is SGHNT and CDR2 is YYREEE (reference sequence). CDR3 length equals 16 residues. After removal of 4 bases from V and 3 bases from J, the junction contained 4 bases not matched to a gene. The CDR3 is CASSPWTSGREETQYF. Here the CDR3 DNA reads TGTGCCAGCAGCCCTTGGACTAGCGGGAGGGAAGAGACCCAGTACTTC. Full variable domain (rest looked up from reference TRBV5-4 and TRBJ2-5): ETGVTQSPTHLIKTRGQQVTLRCSSQSGHNTVSWYQQALGQGPQFIFQYYREEENGRGNFPPRFSGLQFPNYSSELNVNALELDDSALYLCASSPWTSGREETQYFGPGTRLLVL.

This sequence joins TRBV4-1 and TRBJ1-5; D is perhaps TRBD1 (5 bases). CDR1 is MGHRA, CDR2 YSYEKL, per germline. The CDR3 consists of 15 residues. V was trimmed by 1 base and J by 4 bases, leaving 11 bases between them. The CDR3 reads CASSQVYDSNQPQHF. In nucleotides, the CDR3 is TGCGCCAGCAGCCAAGTTTATGACAGTAATCAGCCCCAGCATTTT.

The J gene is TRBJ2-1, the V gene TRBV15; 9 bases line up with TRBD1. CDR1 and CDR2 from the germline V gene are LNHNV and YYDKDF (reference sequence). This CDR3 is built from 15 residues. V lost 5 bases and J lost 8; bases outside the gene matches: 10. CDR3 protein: CATSFPGQGIDEQFF. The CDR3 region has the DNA TGTGCCACCAGCTTTCCGGGACAGGGTATCGATGAGCAGTTCTTC.

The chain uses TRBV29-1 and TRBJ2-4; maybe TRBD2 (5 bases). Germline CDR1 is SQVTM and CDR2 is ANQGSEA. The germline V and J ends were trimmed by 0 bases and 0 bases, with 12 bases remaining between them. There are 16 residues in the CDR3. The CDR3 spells CSVEDPGGLAKNIQYF. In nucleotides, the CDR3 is TGCAGCGTTGAAGATCCCGGTGGACTAGCCAAAAACATTCAGTACTTC.

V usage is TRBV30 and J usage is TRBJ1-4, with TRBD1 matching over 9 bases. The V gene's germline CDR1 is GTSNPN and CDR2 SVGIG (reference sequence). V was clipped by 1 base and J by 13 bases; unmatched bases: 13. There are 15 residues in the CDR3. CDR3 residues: CAWSEMDRGLGRLFF. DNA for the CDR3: TGTGCCTGGAGTGAAATGGACAGGGGCCTCGGAAGACTGTTTTTT.